The clone carrying this T cell receptor (beta chain) was detected only a few times. In the authors' methods: Amplification of reference gene primers was used by the study to estimate nucleated cell counts. Measured with immunoSEQ multiplex PCR; TCRdb has only the in-frame clones, and not every one. D and trimming come from the DNA, and the V and J calls and clone size come from that table. The sample comprises a few hundred thousand clones, roughly 86% of which are singletons, and 8.5% to 10% rests with the top ten. This sample stems from a study of blood T cell repertoires in COVID-19. Study-wide context: Sites across the United States, Italy and Spain contributed samples from acute and convalescent COVID-19. T cells, B-cell-depleted T cells, or PBMCs supplied cDNA or gDNA.

The receptor comes from a man between 35 and 55 years old who had recovered from COVID-19. The sample was peripheral blood.

The CDR3 DNA follows: TGTGCCAGCAGTGAAGACAGGGTGAAAGCTTTCTTT. Amino acids: CASSEDRVKAFF. The gene calls are TRBV25-1 and TRBJ1-1; 7 bases match TRBD1. V lost 2 bases to trimming and J lost 9 bases; unmatched junction nucleotides: 3. Per the germline V gene, CDR1 is MGHDK and CDR2 is SYGVNS. The CDR3 length is 12 residues.